The sequence of this T cell receptor (beta chain) was determined in a study of cytomegalovirus exposure and HLA in healthy donors. Of note for this clone: Its antigen is not known.

General study results and limits: Most sequenced TCRs were rare (though some public TCRs occurred in many donors).

Primers for the PCR totalled 60 Vbeta and 13 Jbeta. Method: immunoSEQ multiplex PCR; TCRdb's copy keeps in-frame clones and lacks some. Of under 200,000 clones in the sample, over 70% were seen once. The sequencing sample was made of PBMCs. The TCR was taken from a man aged 50-59 years in good health and CMV-seronegative.

The CDR3 nucleotides read TGTGCCAGCAGTTTTTCAGGGAACGTGCGCAATGAGCAGTTCTTC. This translates into CASSFSGNVRNEQFF. The chain uses TRBV27 and TRBJ2-1, with D possibly matching TRBD1 (5 bases). V gave up 3 bases and J gave up 6 bases, with 15 bases separating them. Germline V gives CDR1 MNHEY, CDR2 SMNVEV (reference sequence). The CDR3 is 15 residues long.